The 27 T cell receptor beta chains in this list originate from one sample, sequenced in a study of T cells after yellow fever vaccination. TCRdb processed the 5' RACE reads anew with MiXCR; each CDR3 protein has one entry. The sample has just under 600,000 distinct CDR3 sequences, 13% seen once. This sample comprised PBMCs, obtained on the day of the yellow fever booster vaccination. The receptor source for this set is a man aged 30-40 years who received the YFV17D yellow fever vaccine.

The chain employs TRBV20-1 and TRBJ2-7; D tentatively fits TRBD1 or TRBD2 (5 bases each). Germline CDR1 and CDR2: DFQATT and SNEGSKA (reference sequence). This CDR3 spans 12 amino acids. V was clipped by 5 bases and J by 2 bases, with 10 bases between them. The chain's CDR3 is CSAAPGPYEQYF. CDR3 nucleotides: TGCAGTGCTGCCCCGGGGCCCTACGAGCAGTACTTC.

This clonotype has more than one count but fewer than ten. V usage is TRBV7-8 and J usage is TRBJ2-3; D is unclear. V was trimmed by 5 bases and J by 0 bases, leaving 9 bases between them. Germline V gene data show CDR1 as SGHVS and CDR2 as FQNEAQ. CDR3 length: 14 residues. The CDR3 loop is CASSARRSTDTQYF. As DNA, the CDR3 is TGTGCCAGCAGCGCCCGGAGAAGCACAGATACGCAGTATTTT.

This clonotype was counted only a few times. This chain connects TRBV4-2 to TRBJ1-1, with a possible D match to TRBD1 (5 bases). From germline, CDR1 is LGHNA and CDR2 YNFKEQ. The V gene lost 0 bases and the J gene lost 8 bases, with 10 bases spanning the gap. The CDR3 sequence is 13 residues long. CDR3 nucleotides: TGTGCCAGCAGCCAAGAATATGGGACCGAAGCTTTCTTT. Amino acids: CASSQEYGTEAFF.

The rearrangement uses TRBV7-2 and TRBJ1-2, with a weak D call TRBD1 (6 bases). The ends were cut back, 2 bases at V and 5 bases at J, with 12 bases in the middle. The CDR3 covers 14 residues. Germline loops: CDR1 SGHTA, CDR2 FQGNSA. CDR3 loop: CASSLKGEGYGYTF. CDR3 DNA: TGTGCCAGCAGCTTAAAGGGGGAGGGGTATGGCTACACCTTC.

This clonotype occurred a few times. The chain combines TRBV19 with TRBJ2-7; 8 positions agree with TRBD2. The CDR3 runs to 14 residues. Trimming removed 5 bases from V and 0 bases from J; junction bases left unmatched: 3. CDR1 is LNHDA and CDR2 is SQIVND in the germline V gene (reference sequence). The CDR3 region is CASSQGTSSYEQYF. In DNA form, the CDR3 reads TGTGCCAGTAGTCAGGGGACTAGCTCCTACGAGCAGTACTTC.

This clonotype was found a few times. This chain links TRBV12-3 or TRBV12-4 with TRBJ2-3; 15 bases match TRBD2. The junction had 10 bases not matched to a gene; V was cut back by 9 bases and J by 3 bases. The CDR3 runs 17 residues. The CDR3: CASEGPGLAGGTDTQYF. CDR3 DNA sequence: TGTGCCAGTGAGGGCCCGGGACTAGCGGGAGGTACAGATACGCAGTATTTT.

The CDR3 nucleotides are TGTGCCAGCAGTTTACCAGCGGGGGCAGATACGCAGTATTTT. Residues: CASSLPAGADTQYF. The rearrangement links TRBV28 to TRBJ2-3; 8 positions agree with TRBD2. The CDR3 contains 14 residues. From germline, CDR1 is MDHEN and CDR2 SYDVKM. V shed 2 bases, J shed 4 bases, and the junction held 2 bases outside the gene matches.

This rearrangement joins TRBV7-2 to TRBJ2-2; no definite D call. V lost 2 bases and J lost 3, with 7 bases in between. The CDR3 spans 14 residues. CDR1 and CDR2 (germline): SGHTA, FQGNSA. The CDR3 bases are TGTGCCAGCAGCTTAAGTACACACACCGGGGAGCTGTTTTTT. Amino acids: CASSLSTHTGELFF.

The chain links TRBV20-1 to TRBJ1-5, with D possibly matching TRBD1 (5 bases). V lost 4 bases and J 3 bases, leaving 10 bases between the germline ends. From germline, CDR1 is DFQATT and CDR2 SNEGSKA (reference sequence). The CDR3 sequence is 13 residues long. The CDR3 region is CSATRDPNQPQHF. CDR3 coding DNA: TGCAGTGCTACGAGGGACCCCAATCAGCCCCAGCATTTT.

This clonotype was seen a few times. The V call is TRBV7-2, the J call TRBJ2-7; D gene unclear. Germline V gene data show CDR1 as SGHTA and CDR2 as FQGNSA. This CDR3 spans 14 amino acids. V was pared by 4 bases and J by 1 base, with 11 bases between. The CDR3 sequence is CASSSSWVSYEQYF. CDR3 DNA sequence: TGTGCCAGCAGCTCTAGTTGGGTTTCCTACGAGCAGTACTTC. The full variable domain, rest sourced from reference TRBV7-2 and TRBJ2-7, is GAGVSQSPSNKVTEKGKDVELRCDPISGHTALYWYRQSLGQGLEFLIYFQGNSAPDKSGLPSDRFSAERTGGSVSTLTIQRTQQEDSAVYLCASSSSWVSYEQYFGPGTRLTVT.

In this sample, this clonotype turned up a few times. The chain employs TRBV10-3 and TRBJ2-7, with D possibly matching TRBD2 (5 bases). Germline assignment: CDR1 ENHRY and CDR2 SYGVKD. The CDR3 is 15 residues long. V lost 2 bases and J lost 6, with 17 bases in between. This CDR3 reads CAISETPEGGGEQYF. For the CDR3, the DNA is TGTGCCATCAGTGAGACCCCCGAGGGTGGTGGCGAGCAGTACTTC.

The chain is built from TRBV20-1 and TRBJ2-1, with TRBD2 matching over 9 bases. The germline V gene encodes CDR1 DFQATT and CDR2 SNEGSKA (reference sequence). The CDR3 extends over 17 amino acids. V shed 1 base and J 0 bases; nucleotides not matched to a gene: 7. The CDR3 sequence is CSARGASGVSSYNEQFF. DNA for the CDR3: TGCAGTGCTAGAGGGGCTAGCGGGGTTAGCTCCTACAATGAGCAGTTCTTC.

This clonotype showed up just a few times. CDR3 in DNA: TGTGCCAGCAGTTACCCCACAGGTCAAGGCTACAATGAGCAGTTCTTC. Its protein product is CASSYPTGQGYNEQFF. The rearrangement joins TRBV6-5 to TRBJ2-1, with D maybe TRBD1 (5 bases). The germline V gene encodes CDR1 MNHEY and CDR2 SVGAGI. Between the trimmed V and J ends, which lost 2 bases and 3 bases, there was a span of 14 bases. The CDR3 extends over 16 amino acids.

This clonotype turned up a few times. The chain uses TRBV5-6 and TRBJ2-1, with D perhaps matching TRBD2 (6 bases). Trimming cost V 7 bases and J 15 bases, with 23 bases left between them. The CDR3 spans 13 residues. Germline lookup yields CDR1 SGHDT and CDR2 YYEEEE. The DNA of the CDR3 is TGTGCCAGCGGCCCGGAGGGTCATGGAATAACGTTCTTC. It encodes CASGPEGHGITFF. The variable domain in full, completed from reference TRBV5-6 and TRBJ2-1, reads DAGVTQSPTHLIKTRGQQVTLRCSPKSGHDTVSWYQQALGQGPQFIFQYYEEEERQRGNFPDRFSGHQFPNYSSELNVNALLLGDSALYLCASGPEGHGITFFGPGTRLTVL.

Many counts were recorded for this clonotype. The gene calls are TRBV10-3 and TRBJ2-7; D is perhaps TRBD1 (6 bases). Trimming removed 3 bases at V and 7 bases at J, with 7 bases between. Looked up from germline, CDR1 is ENHRY and CDR2 is SYGVKD. The CDR3 is 11 residues long. The CDR3 DNA reads TGTGCCATCAGTGAAGACAGGGAGCAGTACTTC. It specifies CAISEDREQYF.

The CDR3 reads CASSRRYSGANVLTF. Here the CDR3 DNA reads TGCGCCAGCAGCCGTCGCTACTCTGGGGCCAACGTCCTGACTTTC. V usage is TRBV4-3 and J usage is TRBJ2-6; D not certain. The CDR3 is 15 residues long. Germline CDR1 LGHNA, CDR2 YSLEER. V lost 4 bases to trimming and J lost 0 bases, with 7 bases between them.

This clonotype was picked up a small number of times. This sequence joins TRBV29-1 and TRBJ2-7; tentatively, D is TRBD2 (6 bases). Trimming took off 0 bases at V and 2 bases at J, with 14 bases between the two ends. This CDR3 region has 15 residues. Germline values: CDR1 SQVTM, CDR2 ANQGSEA. CDR3 sequence (DNA): TGCAGCGTTGAAGATGAAGCAGGGAGGCCCTACGAGCAGTACTTC. It is translated as CSVEDEAGRPYEQYF.

As DNA, the CDR3 is TGTGCCAGCAGCGTAGGGAATAGCGGGATAGTGGATACGCAGTATTTT. This encodes CASSVGNSGIVDTQYF. The chain couples TRBV9 to TRBJ2-3, with TRBD2 matching 8 bases. The germline V gene encodes CDR1 SGDLS and CDR2 YYNGEE. The CDR3 sequence is 16 residues long. V dropped 0 bases and J dropped 6; count of bases not matched to a gene: 9.

This clonotype has only a few counts. The CDR3 bases are TGTGCCACCAGCAGAATGTTGGACAGTACCTACGAGCAGTACTTC. Protein: CATSRMLDSTYEQYF. The V gene is TRBV15, the J gene TRBJ2-7; maybe TRBD1 (6 bases). Germline V lookup: CDR1 LNHNV, CDR2 YYDKDF (reference sequence). CDR3 length: 15 amino acids. Trimming pared 2 bases from V and 2 bases from J, leaving 13 bases between.

The gene calls are TRBV20-1 and TRBJ2-5; 10 bases match TRBD2. Germline V gene sequence: CDR1 DFQATT, CDR2 SNEGSKA (reference sequence). The CDR3 loop spans 13 amino acids. The CDR3 coding sequence is TGCATCGCTAGCGGGAGTCCGCAAGAGACCCAGTACTTC. Translating it yields CIASGSPQETQYF.

Points on this clonotype: Given a much more abundant clone one base away, this may be a read error. The genes are TRBV5-1 and TRBJ2-1; tentatively, D is TRBD1 or TRBD2 (5 bases each). Germline V gene sequence: CDR1 SGHRS, CDR2 YFSETQ. The CDR3 runs to 14 residues. The CDR3 nucleotides read TGCGCCAGCAGCTTGGGGGACCGGGGTAATGAGCGGTTCTTC. As protein: CASSLGDRGNERFF.

A few counts support this clonotype. V gene TRBV30 combines with J gene TRBJ2-5; D is undetermined. V was trimmed by 1 base and J by 0 bases, leaving 15 bases between them. CDR1 GTSNPN and CDR2 SVGIG come from the germline V gene (reference sequence). The CDR3 has 16 residues. In DNA, the CDR3 is TGTGCCTGGAGTGGCATCCTCAGTGATTACCAAGAGACCCAGTACTTC. It yields the protein CAWSGILSDYQETQYF.

V gene TRBV7-2 combines with J gene TRBJ2-1; 11 bases agree with TRBD1. V lost 5 bases to trimming and J lost 5 bases; unmatched junction nucleotides: 8. The length of the CDR3 is 16 residues. The germline V gene encodes CDR1 SGHTA and CDR2 FQGNSA. The chain's CDR3 is CASSANRDRGNNEQFF. The CDR3 nucleotides read TGTGCCAGCAGCGCAAATAGGGACAGGGGGAACAATGAGCAGTTCTTC.

This clonotype was seen a few times. J is TRBJ2-3 and V is TRBV29-1; TRBD1 might be the D (6 bases). The CDR3 covers 14 residues. The germline gives CDR1 SQVTM, CDR2 ANQGSEA. Trimming shortened V by 5 bases and J by 6 bases, and 18 bases separated the two germline ends. The CDR3 bases are TGCAGCGTTCTAGGACAGCCGACTCTGGATACGCAGTATTTT. This sequence encodes CSVLGQPTLDTQYF.

This clonotype has more than one count but fewer than ten. The chain recombines TRBV9 with TRBJ2-2; D unresolved. V lost 5 bases, J lost 3 bases, and 8 bases lay in between. The CDR3 spans 13 residues. The germline V gene encodes CDR1 SGDLS and CDR2 YYNGEE. The CDR3: CASRGSYTGELFF. DNA of the CDR3: TGTGCCAGCAGGGGCAGCTACACCGGGGAGCTGTTTTTT.

This clonotype was observed a few times. The chain uses TRBV5-6 and TRBJ2-2; 7 nucleotides agree with TRBD1. The V gene end was trimmed by 5 bases and the J gene end by 5 bases; junction bases not matched to a gene: 9. CDR3 size: 15 residues. CDR1 and CDR2 from the germline V gene are SGHDT and YYEEEE. CDR3 amino acids: CASRERQGITGELFF. CDR3 nucleotides: TGTGCCAGCAGAGAACGACAGGGAATAACCGGGGAGCTGTTTTTT.

The sample holds a few counts of this clonotype. CDR3 in amino acids: CASSESWRYEQYF. CDR3 in DNA: TGTGCCAGCAGTGAATCATGGCGCTACGAGCAGTACTTC. V gene TRBV25-1 combines with J gene TRBJ2-7; no reliable D call. Germline V gene lookup returns CDR1 MGHDK and CDR2 SYGVNS. The CDR3 length is 13 residues. Trimming cost V 1 base and J 3 bases, with 7 bases left between them.